The 23 T cell receptor beta chains presented below share a single source sample, sequenced in a study of blood T cells in healthy people across ages. Together with a sample-barcoded 5' primer, a J-beta primer mix was included in a second PCR lasting about 7 to 11 cycles. TCRdb redid the calling of the 5' RACE reads with MiXCR, one entry per CDR3 protein. This sample has roughly 860,000 distinct CDR3 sequences, with 62% found just once. Input material: blood. These receptors were obtained from a man aged 25 to 45 in good health.

The rearrangement links TRBV29-1 to TRBJ2-3; D is unresolved. Germline lookup yields CDR1 SQVTM and CDR2 ANQGSEA. The CDR3 runs to 12 residues. V lost 4 bases to trimming and J lost 6 bases, with 11 bases between them. CDR3 DNA sequence: TGCAGCGTTGGCCGGGCATCGGATACGCAGTATTTT. Translating gives CSVGRASDTQYF.

The chain employs TRBV7-9 and TRBJ2-4; TRBD1 agrees at 7 bases. V trimming: 1 base; J trimming: 0 bases; junction bases outside the gene matches: 6. Germline values: CDR1 SEHNR, CDR2 FQNEAQ (reference sequence). The CDR3 loop spans 17 amino acids. The CDR3 protein is CASSLEGTALAKNIQYF. In DNA form, the CDR3 reads TGTGCCAGCAGCTTAGAGGGGACAGCCTTAGCCAAAAACATTCAGTACTTC. The complete variable domain, with remaining parts taken from reference TRBV7-9 and TRBJ2-4, reads DTGVSQNPRHKITKRGQNVTFRCDPISEHNRLYWYRQTLGQGPEFLTYFQNEAQLEKSRLLSDRFSAERPKGSFSTLEIQRTEQGDSAMYLCASSLEGTALAKNIQYFGAGTRLSVL.

This clonotype occurred a few times. The chain couples TRBV29-1 to TRBJ2-5, with 9 bases identical to TRBD1. Unmatched junction bases numbered 8, after V lost 4 bases and J lost 5 bases. The CDR3 is 14 amino acids. CDR1 is SQVTM, CDR2 ANQGSEA, per germline. The chain's CDR3 is CSVVNRGPWETQYF. CDR3 DNA: TGCAGCGTTGTCAACAGGGGGCCGTGGGAGACCCAGTACTTC.

The V call is TRBV7-2, the J call TRBJ2-5, with 9 bases identical to TRBD1. This CDR3 spans 16 amino acids. V gave up 5 bases and J gave up 0 bases; unmatched junction bases: 7. Germline V gives CDR1 SGHTA, CDR2 FQGNSA. CDR3 loop: CASSLRDRAYQETQYF. The CDR3 bases are TGTGCCAGCAGCCTCAGGGACAGGGCGTACCAAGAGACCCAGTACTTC.

The chain's CDR3 is CSANPIFSSGGATDTQYF. The CDR3 coding sequence is TGCAGTGCCAACCCCATTTTTTCCTCCGGGGGGGCCACAGATACGCAGTATTTT. This chain connects TRBV20-1 to TRBJ2-3; 8 positions agree with TRBD2. The CDR3 totals 18 residues. The V segment lost 6 bases and the J segment 2 bases; nucleotides outside the gene matches: 19. Per the germline V gene, CDR1 is DFQATT and CDR2 is SNEGSKA (reference sequence).

The chain links TRBV20-1 to TRBJ2-7, with TRBD2 identical over 14 bases. Looked up from germline, CDR1 is DFQATT and CDR2 is SNEGSKA (reference sequence). There are 17 residues in the CDR3. J lost 0 bases, V lost 0 bases, and 4 bases had no gene match. The CDR3 DNA reads as TGCAGTGCTAGAGATGGACTAGCGGGGGGATTCTCCTACGAGCAGTACTTC. This encodes CSARDGLAGGFSYEQYF.

J is TRBJ1-4 and V is TRBV20-1, with D hard to call. Germline V gene lookup returns CDR1 DFQATT and CDR2 SNEGSKA (reference sequence). The length of the CDR3 is 13 residues. V dropped 3 bases and J dropped 5 bases, with 10 bases sitting between them. The CDR3 protein is CSASTEVNEKLFF. CDR3 nucleotide sequence: TGCAGTGCTAGTACGGAAGTAAATGAAAAACTGTTTTTT.

In this sample, this clonotype turned up a few times. The genes are TRBV29-1 and TRBJ1-4; no reliable D call. This CDR3 region has 13 residues. Trimming removed 0 bases at V and 11 bases at J, with 13 bases between. CDR1 SQVTM and CDR2 ANQGSEA come from the germline V gene. The CDR3: CSVEDEATRKLFF. As DNA, the CDR3 is TGCAGCGTTGAAGACGAAGCGACTCGGAAACTGTTTTTT.

This chain connects TRBV24-1 to TRBJ2-5; TRBD1 or TRBD2 may be the D gene (5 bases each). Germline CDR1 is KGHDR and CDR2 is SFDVKD. The CDR3 has 13 amino acids. Trimming stripped 7 bases from V and 1 base from J, with 9 bases between. The CDR3 sequence is CATRGVAQETQYF. The CDR3 DNA reads TGTGCCACCAGGGGGGTGGCCCAAGAGACCCAGTACTTC.

This chain links TRBV12-3 or TRBV12-4 with TRBJ1-1, with D uncertain. Trimming left V 2 bases short and J 6 bases short, with 7 bases between. CDR3 length equals 12 residues. CDR3 amino acids: CASSLISSEAFF. The CDR3 DNA sequence: TGTGCCAGCAGTTTAATCAGTTCTGAAGCTTTCTTT.

This chain links TRBV5-1 with TRBJ1-1, with D tentatively TRBD1 (6 bases). Trimming stripped 3 bases from V and 5 bases from J, with 14 bases between. The CDR3 totals 14 residues. Germline V gene sequence: CDR1 SGHRS, CDR2 YFSETQ. CDR3 nucleotides: TGCGCCAGCAGCTCCCAAAACAGGGAAACTGAAGCTTTCTTT. Its translation is CASSSQNRETEAFF.

The V and J genes are TRBV20-1 and TRBJ2-1, with 11 bases lining up with TRBD2. After removal of 3 bases from V and 6 bases from J, the junction contained 7 bases not matched to a gene. The CDR3 is 15 residues long. CDR1 and CDR2 (germline): DFQATT, SNEGSKA (reference sequence). Here the CDR3 reads CSASSGGAFFNEQFF. The DNA for the CDR3 is TGCAGTGCTAGTAGCGGGGGGGCCTTTTTCAATGAGCAGTTCTTC.

This sequence joins TRBV7-9 and TRBJ2-7; D is unresolved. CDR3 length: 11 amino acids. V was clipped by 8 bases and J by 2 bases, with 7 bases between them. The V gene's germline CDR1 is SEHNR and CDR2 FQNEAQ (reference sequence). The CDR3 nucleotides read TGTGCCAGCGGAAGAACCTACGAGCAGTACTTC. Protein sequence: CASGRTYEQYF.

Only a few counts were recorded for this clonotype. The CDR3 spells CSAGTGDLYGYTF. The DNA of the CDR3 is TGCAGCGCCGGGACAGGGGACCTCTATGGCTACACCTTC. The V and J genes are TRBV29-1 and TRBJ1-2; 10 nucleotides match TRBD1. The CDR3 is made up of 13 amino acids. Trimming removed 7 bases from V and 4 bases from J; junction bases left unmatched: 6. Germline values: CDR1 SQVTM, CDR2 ANQGSEA.

This clonotype was counted only a few times. The genes are TRBV27 and TRBJ2-7; tentatively, D is TRBD2 (5 bases). The CDR3 has 17 residues. V was trimmed by 0 bases and J by 0 bases, leaving 15 bases between them. Germline CDR1 and CDR2: MNHEY and SMNVEV (reference sequence). In DNA, the CDR3 is TGTGCCAGCAGTTTATCGCCTTCGGCGGGTAGCTCCTACGAGCAGTACTTC. It encodes CASSLSPSAGSSYEQYF.

This clonotype was recorded only once. CDR3 region: CASSAGTKNIQYF. CDR3 sequence (DNA): TGCGCCAGCAGTGCCGGGACCAAAAACATTCAGTACTTC. V usage is TRBV10-2 and J usage is TRBJ2-4; D is possibly TRBD2 (5 bases). The CDR3 length is 13 residues. Looked up from germline, CDR1 is WSHSY and CDR2 is SAAADI. Deletions cut 4 bases from V and 2 bases from J, with 6 bases between.

V gene TRBV20-1 combines with J gene TRBJ2-1; 12 bases line up with TRBD2. The CDR3 covers 19 residues. The germline V gene has CDR1 DFQATT and CDR2 SNEGSKA (reference sequence). V gave up 3 bases and J gave up 5 bases; unmatched junction bases: 17. CDR3 sequence: CSASTVASGGASGNNEQFF. In nucleotides, the CDR3 is TGCAGTGCTAGTACAGTCGCTAGCGGGGGGGCCAGTGGAAACAATGAGCAGTTCTTC.

This chain joins TRBV4-1 and TRBJ2-1; TRBD2 agrees at 13 bases. V gave up 4 bases and J gave up 8 bases; unmatched junction bases: 8. The CDR3 covers 16 residues. Per the germline V gene, CDR1 is MGHRA and CDR2 is YSYEKL. CDR3 coding DNA: TGCGCCAGCAGCCGAGAGAAGGGACTAGCGGGGTATGAGCAGTTCTTC. Translation gives CASSREKGLAGYEQFF.

This clonotype was recorded a few times. The junction departs from germline at one end; a sequencing error may be responsible. This chain links TRBV3-1 with TRBJ2-3; D remains ambiguous. The CDR3 runs to 14 residues. Germline CDR1 is LGHDT and CDR2 is YNNKEL (reference sequence). The CDR3 loop is CASSQERRTDTQYF. As DNA, the CDR3 is TGTGCCAGCAGTCAAGAACGGCGTACAGATACGCAGTATTTT.

V usage is TRBV27 and J usage is TRBJ2-7, with D maybe TRBD1 (6 bases). Trimming took off 1 base at V and 3 bases at J, with 7 bases between the two ends. The CDR3 is made up of 13 amino acids. CDR1 is MNHEY and CDR2 is SMNVEV in the germline V gene (reference sequence). The CDR3 region has the DNA TGTGCCAGCAGTTTATACAGGGACTACGAGCAGTACTTC. Translation gives CASSLYRDYEQYF.

This clonotype has just one count. This sequence joins TRBV25-1 and TRBJ1-1; a weak D match, TRBD1 (6 bases). V was pared by 7 bases and J by 6 bases, with 15 bases between. CDR3 size: 13 residues. Germline assignment: CDR1 MGHDK and CDR2 SYGVNS. CDR3 sequence reads: CASNKGGRSEAFF. The CDR3 coding sequence is TGTGCCAGCAATAAGGGGGGACGGTCTGAAGCTTTCTTT.

The count of this clonotype is one. This sequence joins TRBV29-1 and TRBJ1-2; D call uncertain. This CDR3 spans 12 amino acids. V was cut by 7 bases and J by 0 bases, with 9 bases left in between. CDR1 is SQVTM and CDR2 is ANQGSEA in the germline V gene. CDR3 DNA: TGCAGCGCCCAAGTGACTAACTATGGCTACACCTTC. It is translated as CSAQVTNYGYTF.

This clonotype was counted a few times. The rearrangement joins TRBV6-2 or TRBV6-3 to TRBJ2-1; 10 bases match TRBD2. V trimming: 2 bases; J trimming: 0 bases; junction bases outside the gene matches: 10. The CDR3 has 19 residues. Germline CDR1 MNHEY, CDR2 SVGEGT. The CDR3: CASSYGLAGALSSYNEQFF. CDR3 coding DNA: TGTGCCAGCAGTTACGGTCTAGCGGGGGCCCTTAGCTCCTACAATGAGCAGTTCTTC.